Ten or more counts support the clone carrying this T cell receptor (beta chain). Its specificity is not known. Unique molecular identifiers were used in preparing the TCRbeta library. TCRdb recomputed calls from the PCR reads with MiXCR, one row per CDR3 protein. The sample holds 95,000 to 120,000 distinct CDR3 sequences, almost 6.5% seen once. These data come from a study of T-cell reconstitution after alpha-beta-depleted transplantation in children. Study-level points and caveats: Newly produced T cells mostly accounted for T-cell counts and diversity one year post-transplant.

There are 15 residues in the CDR3. The ends were cut back, 3 bases at V and 2 bases at J, with 11 bases in the middle. Germline V CDR1 and CDR2: SGHVS, FNYEAQ. The sequencing here drew on PBMCs, mostly from graft donor cells, taken 360 days after TCRalphabeta/CD19-depleted stem cell transplant. The TCR originated in a male patient under 10 years old who had a stem cell transplant for acute lymphoblastic leukemia, so the T cells may come from the graft donor. This chain uses TRBV7-6 with TRBJ2-1; the D is unclear. The CDR3 here is CASSFLGKPYNEQFF. The CDR3 DNA reads TGTGCCAGCAGCTTTTTGGGGAAACCCTACAATGAGCAGTTCTTC. Variable domain in full (rest from reference TRBV7-6 and TRBJ2-1): GAGVSQSPRYKVTKRGQDVALRCDPISGHVSLYWYRQALGQGPEFLTYFNYEAQQDKSGLPNDRFSAERPEGSISTLTIQRTEQRDSAMYRCASSFLGKPYNEQFFGPGTRLTVL.